A single sample is the source of the 9 T cell receptor beta chains below, sequenced in a study of vaccination and CD4 T cells after COVID-19. As for treatment: approximately nine-day PBMC culture with coronavirus spike peptide pools or control peptides (ViraFEST assay). It was before the COVID-19 pandemic (2011-2018) that the unexposed donor's CD4+ T cells were collected. These TCRs are of unknown antigen specificity. An Oncomine TCR Beta short-read assay was used to sequence the DNA from cultured CD4+ T cells. Via MiXCR, TCRdb re-called the PCR reads, giving one row per CDR3 protein. The table has about 8,300 distinct CDR3 sequences, around 35% seen once; the top ten hold under 35%. The material sequenced was CD4+ T cells from blood, cultured in vitro. The receptors originated from a human donor in good health.

The V and J genes are TRBV19 and TRBJ2-1; a possible D gene is TRBD2 (5 bases). The CDR3 loop spans 15 amino acids. Trimming removed 3 bases from V and 0 bases from J, with 9 bases in between. Per the germline V gene, CDR1 is LNHDA and CDR2 is SQIVND (reference sequence). DNA of the CDR3: TGTGCCAGTAGTATTAGTGGGAGCTCCTACAATGAGCAGTTCTTC. Translating it yields CASSISGSSYNEQFF.

The rearrangement uses TRBV30 and TRBJ2-7; D is perhaps TRBD2 (7 bases). Germline assignment: CDR1 GTSNPN and CDR2 SVGIG (reference sequence). With 3 bases removed from V and 5 bases from J, the gap between germline ends came to 11 bases. This CDR3 spans 12 amino acids. This CDR3 reads CAWRGGAHEQYF. CDR3 sequence (DNA): TGTGCCTGGAGAGGGGGGGCCCACGAGCAGTACTTC.

The chain is built from TRBV6-5 and TRBJ1-1; unclear D gene. V was cut by 3 bases and J by 4 bases, with 9 bases left in between. Germline V gene lookup returns CDR1 MNHEY and CDR2 SVGAGI. The CDR3 has 13 amino acids. This CDR3 is CASSYRSSTEAFF. The DNA of the CDR3 is TGTGCCAGCAGTTATAGGTCGAGCACTGAAGCTTTCTTT.

The rearrangement joins TRBV6-5 to TRBJ1-1; D not resolved. V was pared by 4 bases and J by 4 bases, with 10 bases between. The CDR3 length is 13 residues. The V gene's germline CDR1 is MNHEY and CDR2 SVGAGI. CDR3 coding DNA: TGTGCCAGCAGTTGGGCGGGAGTCACTGAAGCTTTCTTT. It encodes CASSWAGVTEAFF.

This clonotype came up once. The chain has TRBV19 and TRBJ2-7, with 7 bases fitting TRBD2. The CDR3 length is 16 residues. CDR1 is LNHDA, CDR2 SQIVND, per germline (reference sequence). The J segment lost 4 bases and the V segment lost 4 bases, leaving 13 bases of the junction unmatched. CDR3 nucleotide sequence: TGTGCCAGTAGTAATAGAATGGGGACTATGGTTTACGAGCAGTACTTC. This codes for CASSNRMGTMVYEQYF. The variable domain in full, with the rest retrieved from reference TRBV19 and TRBJ2-7, is DGGITQSPKYLFRKEGQNVTLSCEQNLNHDAMYWYRQDPGQGLRLIYYSQIVNDFQKGDIAEGYSVSREKKESFPLTVTSAQKNPTAFYLCASSNRMGTMVYEQYFGPGTRLTVT.

The chain combines TRBV10-2 with TRBJ1-6; the D is unclear. The V gene lost 2 bases and the J gene lost 5 bases, with 10 bases spanning the gap. From germline, CDR1 is WSHSY and CDR2 SAAADI. The CDR3 spans 15 residues. In nucleotides, the CDR3 is TGCGCCAGCAGTGAGAGCGGGTTTGATAATTCACCCCTCCACTTT. Protein sequence: CASSESGFDNSPLHF.

J is TRBJ1-2 and V is TRBV10-2, with D maybe TRBD1 (6 bases). Germline V gives CDR1 WSHSY, CDR2 SAAADI. Trimming removed 0 bases from V and 4 bases from J, with 12 bases in between. This CDR3 region has 15 residues. CDR3 amino acids: CASSESTGFSYGYTF. CDR3 DNA: TGCGCCAGCAGTGAGTCAACAGGGTTTAGCTATGGCTACACCTTC.

This clonotype was seen more than once but under ten times. V gene TRBV11-2 combines with J gene TRBJ2-3, with TRBD1 matching over 8 bases. Trimming took 0 bases from V and 2 from J; bases not matched to a gene: 1. This CDR3 has 15 amino acids. Germline V gene lookup returns CDR1 SGHAT and CDR2 FQNNGV. The chain's CDR3 is CASSLDRGHTDTQYF. CDR3 sequence (DNA): TGTGCCAGCAGCTTAGACAGGGGGCACACAGATACGCAGTATTTT.

The chain recombines TRBV7-8 with TRBJ1-1; the D gene is possibly TRBD1 (6 bases). Germline CDR1 and CDR2: SGHVS and FQNEAQ. The V gene lost 4 bases and the J gene lost 6 bases, with 15 bases spanning the gap. This CDR3 is built from 14 residues. CDR3 amino acids: CASSSSGVGAEAFF. The DNA for the CDR3 is TGTGCCAGCAGCTCATCAGGGGTAGGGGCTGAAGCTTTCTTT.